This T cell receptor (beta chain) was identified during a study of blood T cells in healthy people across ages. Study-level findings and limits: As age increased, TCR beta diversity per million T cells fell in a roughly linear fashion. Diversity was estimated from one million T cells, and these estimates were considered underestimates.

Using a J-beta primer mix together with a sample-barcoded 5' primer, a second PCR was run for about 6 to 12 cycles. TCRdb re-called the 5' RACE reads with MiXCR, one entry per CDR3 protein. Here the sample spans over a million distinct CDR3 sequences, 35% to 50% being singletons. Each individual donor underwent a draw of approximately 10 milliliters of peripheral blood. From germline, CDR1 is MNHEY and CDR2 SMNVEV (reference sequence). This CDR3 is built from 14 residues. Trimming removed 1 base from V and 7 bases from J, with 13 bases in between. Comments on this clonotype: Its antigen is still unknown.

The sample taken for sequencing was blood. The clonotype comes from a woman aged 60-75 years in good health. This chain uses TRBV27 with TRBJ2-5; a weak D match, TRBD1 (6 bases). CDR3 loop: CASSLYGGDRTQYF. The CDR3 DNA is TGTGCCAGCAGTTTATATGGGGGCGACAGGACCCAGTACTTC.